A single sample is the source of the 7 T cell receptor beta chains below, sequenced in a study of T cells after yellow fever vaccination. TCRdb recomputed calls from the 5' RACE reads with MiXCR, one row per CDR3 protein. Of fewer than 90,000 distinct CDR3 sequences in the sample, more than 5.5% are singletons; the top ten hold 35%. Material: CD8+ T cells sorted from PBMCs, obtained 5 days after the first yellow fever vaccination. The receptors originated from a man aged 18 to 35 who received the YFV17D yellow fever vaccine.

This clonotype was picked up many times. J is TRBJ2-1 and V is TRBV15; D is unclear. V lost 0 bases to trimming and J lost 7 bases, with 7 bases between them. The CDR3 contains 13 residues. The germline V gene has CDR1 LNHNV and CDR2 YYDKDF (reference sequence). This CDR3 reads CATSRDKRNEQFF. The CDR3, as DNA: TGTGCCACCAGCAGAGATAAGAGGAATGAGCAGTTCTTC.

This clonotype has just one count. The rearrangement links TRBV7-2 to TRBJ2-1; the D gene is possibly TRBD2 (6 bases). This CDR3 region has 14 residues. Trimming cost V 1 base and J 6 bases, with 10 bases left between them. Germline V gene sequence: CDR1 SGHTA, CDR2 FQGNSA. CDR3 nucleotide sequence: TGTGCCAGCAGCTTAGGACTGGGGGGCAATGAGCAGTTCTTC. Translated, it gives CASSLGLGGNEQFF.

The chain is built from TRBV2 and TRBJ2-7, with D possibly being TRBD2 (6 bases). V gave up 4 bases and J gave up 3 bases, with 13 bases separating them. The CDR3 has 14 residues. Germline CDR1 and CDR2: SNHLY and FYNNEI. CDR3 sequence reads: CASSGGQGGYEQYV. The CDR3 coding sequence is TGTGCCAGCAGTGGGGGCCAGGGAGGCTACGAGCAGTACGTC.

This clonotype showed up many times. The CDR3 protein is CASSLYPHLGQGNEQFF. DNA of the CDR3: TGTGCCAGCAGCTTGTATCCCCATTTGGGACAGGGAAATGAGCAGTTCTTC. The chain employs TRBV5-5 and TRBJ2-1; TRBD1 aligns across 9 bases. The CDR3 totals 17 residues. Trimming removed 1 base from V and 7 bases from J; junction bases left unmatched: 12. The germline gives CDR1 SGHKS, CDR2 YYEKEE (reference sequence).

In this sample, this clonotype turned up a few times. The genes are TRBV7-9 and TRBJ1-6, with unresolved D. The germline V gene has CDR1 SEHNR and CDR2 FQNEAQ (reference sequence). The CDR3 length is 14 residues. Trimming pared 3 bases from V and 7 bases from J, leaving 10 bases between. The CDR3 coding sequence is TGTGCCAGCAGCTTCACAGCTAAAAATTCACCCCTCCACTTT. It translates to CASSFTAKNSPLHF.

This clonotype was counted many times. V and J are TRBV7-8 and TRBJ1-1, with D unresolved. This CDR3 comprises 17 residues. The germline V and J ends were trimmed by 1 base and 3 bases, with 18 bases remaining between them. Germline V gives CDR1 SGHVS, CDR2 FQNEAQ. This chain's CDR3 is CASSLVPLIGKDTEAFF. Written as DNA, the CDR3 is TGTGCCAGCAGCTTAGTGCCCCTAATCGGGAAGGACACTGAAGCTTTCTTT. Supplemented by reference TRBV7-8 and TRBJ1-1, the full variable domain reads GAGVSQSPRYKVAKRGQDVALRCDPISGHVSLFWYQQALGQGPEFLTYFQNEAQLDKSGLPSDRFFAERPEGSVSTLKIQRTQQEDSAVYLCASSLVPLIGKDTEAFFGQGTRLTVV.

This clonotype was found many times. The chain recombines TRBV7-6 with TRBJ2-3; perhaps TRBD1 as D (6 bases). The V end was cut by 4 bases, the J end by 5 bases, with 19 bases between. The germline V gene has CDR1 SGHVS and CDR2 FNYEAQ. The length of the CDR3 is 16 residues. The CDR3 coding sequence is TGTGCCAGCAGCTCAACTCAAACAGGGTTAGGAGATACGCAGTATTTT. Translation: CASSSTQTGLGDTQYF.